Presented here are 11 T cell receptor beta chains from one specimen sequenced in a study of blood T cell repertoires in COVID-19. Profiling relied on immunoSEQ multiplex PCR, and the TCRdb table lists in-frame clones only, not all of them. The sample contains some 330,000 clones, around 86% of which appear only once. Sequenced sample: PBMCs or T cells enriched from blood (not recorded which). All receptors come from a woman aged 50 to 65 who had recovered from COVID-19.

This rearrangement joins TRBV11-1 to TRBJ2-1, with 7 bases lining up with TRBD1. The ends lost 5 bases at V and 6 bases at J; junction bases unmatched: 10. There are 15 residues in the CDR3. Looked up from germline, CDR1 is SGHAT and CDR2 is FQDESV (reference sequence). CDR3: CASSRDRVSPNEQFF. The CDR3 DNA is TGTGCCAGCAGCCGAGACAGGGTCTCCCCCAATGAGCAGTTCTTC.

The gene calls are TRBV11-3 and TRBJ1-1, with 7 bases lining up with TRBD1. The germline V gene has CDR1 SGHNT and CDR2 YENEEA. The CDR3 contains 15 residues. V lost 4 bases and J lost 2; bases outside the gene matches: 7. For the CDR3, the DNA is TGTGCCAGCAGCTCCCGACAGGGAAAAAACACTGAAGCTTTCTTT. Amino acids: CASSSRQGKNTEAFF.

The chain employs TRBV5-1 and TRBJ2-5; tentatively, D is TRBD1 (5 bases). The CDR3 sequence is 14 residues long. CDR1 is SGHRS and CDR2 is YFSETQ in the germline V gene. Trimming took 5 bases from V and 5 from J, leaving 16 bases between them. DNA for the CDR3: TGCGCCAGCAGTGTGGGGCTGCCTCGGGAGACCCAGTACTTC. This translates into CASSVGLPRETQYF.

The chain employs TRBV5-1 and TRBJ1-1; possibly TRBD1 for D (5 bases). In germline, CDR1 is SGHRS, CDR2 YFSETQ. V was clipped by 4 bases and J by 1 base, with 8 bases between them. This CDR3 has 13 residues. DNA for the CDR3: TGCGCCAGCAGCATGACAGCGAACACTGAAGCTTTCTTT. This codes for CASSMTANTEAFF.

The gene calls are TRBV14 and TRBJ2-1; D is possibly TRBD1 (5 bases). Germline V lookup: CDR1 SGHDN, CDR2 FVKESK. The CDR3 contains 21 residues. V was cut by 1 base and J by 0 bases, with 25 bases left in between. Written as DNA, the CDR3 is TGTGCCAGCAGCCAAGGCTGGGGCCGAATAAGCCGGCTTAGCTCCTACAATGAGCAGTTCTTC. This gives the protein CASSQGWGRISRLSSYNEQFF.

The chain carries TRBV6-5 and TRBJ2-2; 8 bases match TRBD1. With V trimmed by 5 bases and J by 5 bases, 7 bases remained unmatched. The germline gives CDR1 MNHEY, CDR2 SVGAGI. The CDR3 sequence is 15 residues long. The chain's CDR3 is CASSTRTGRTGELFF. DNA for the CDR3: TGTGCCAGCAGTACCCGGACAGGGAGAACCGGGGAGCTGTTTTTT.

The J gene is TRBJ1-2, the V gene TRBV28; 7 bases are a match to TRBD1. The CDR3 totals 14 residues. Trimming took 6 bases from V and 3 from J; bases not matched to a gene: 7. Germline V lookup: CDR1 MDHEN, CDR2 SYDVKM. CDR3 nucleotides: TGTGCCAGCAGATTACAACAGGGGCACTATGGCTACACCTTC. Amino acid sequence: CASRLQQGHYGYTF.

V usage is TRBV6-5 and J usage is TRBJ1-2; 12 positions match TRBD1. The CDR3 has 16 residues. Germline V gene data show CDR1 as MNHEY and CDR2 as SVGAGI. V was clipped by 4 bases and J by 5 bases; unmatched bases: 8. The CDR3 is CASSSRDRGRSYGYTF. CDR3 nucleotides: TGTGCCAGCAGTTCCCGGGACAGGGGGCGTTCATATGGCTACACCTTC.

J is TRBJ2-7 and V is TRBV7-9, with D perhaps TRBD2 (7 bases). Germline lookup yields CDR1 SEHNR and CDR2 FQNEAQ (reference sequence). V gave up 1 base and J gave up 2 bases, with 15 bases separating them. The CDR3 covers 16 residues. This CDR3 reads CASSLVASGDTYEQYF. The CDR3 DNA reads as TGTGCCAGCAGCTTAGTGGCGAGCGGGGACACCTACGAGCAGTACTTC.

The chain joins TRBV7-2 to TRBJ2-1, with 8 bases that match TRBD2. The CDR3 is 18 amino acids. With V trimmed by 4 bases and J by 5 bases, 16 bases remained unmatched. Germline CDR1 is SGHTA and CDR2 is FQGNSA. The CDR3 region has the DNA TGTGCCAGCAGCTCCCCCTCGGGGCTTACTAGCGGAAACAATGAGCAGTTCTTC. Residues: CASSSPSGLTSGNNEQFF.

This clone was detected only once. The chain employs TRBV19 and TRBJ2-3; 15 nucleotides match TRBD2. The CDR3 contains 20 residues. V gave up 2 bases and J gave up 0 bases; unmatched junction bases: 9. Germline V gene sequence: CDR1 LNHDA, CDR2 SQIVND (reference sequence). The CDR3 DNA reads as TGTGCCAGTAGTATAAAAGGGACTAGCGGGGGGATCTTTAGCACAGATACGCAGTATTTT. Protein: CASSIKGTSGGIFSTDTQYF.